This entry lists 24 T cell receptor beta chains sequenced from one sample in a study of CD8+ T cells in alopecia areata. RNA extraction and reverse transcription yielded cDNA as sequencing template. Clones were sequenced by immunoSEQ multiplex PCR, and TCRdb holds only the in-frame ones, with some missing. Here the sample spans over 200,000 clones, 57% being singletons. The sample consisted of CD4+ T cells sorted from blood, taken at week 0. Receptor source: a human donor with alopecia areata.

The chain is built from TRBV7-3 and TRBJ2-1; TRBD2 matches 11 bases. The CDR3 consists of 15 residues. Per germline, CDR1 SGHTA and CDR2 FQGTGA. V gave up 5 bases and J gave up 5 bases; unmatched junction bases: 5. CDR3 in amino acids: CASSRLAGRNNEQFF. CDR3 coding DNA: TGTGCCAGCAGCCGACTAGCGGGAAGGAACAATGAGCAGTTCTTC.

V and J are TRBV13 and TRBJ2-5; no firm D call. Germline V CDR1 and CDR2: PRHDT, FYEKMQ (reference sequence). CDR3 size: 11 residues. V was trimmed by 4 bases and J by 5 bases, leaving 5 bases between them. The CDR3 DNA reads TGTGCCAGCAGCTCCAGGGAGACCCAGTACTTC. Translated, it gives CASSSRETQYF.

As concerns this clone: This sample includes further DNA sequences coding for the same CDR3. The gene calls are TRBV7-3 and TRBJ2-5; possible D gene TRBD2, 6 bases. The CDR3 sequence is 14 residues long. Trimming took off 3 bases at V and 2 bases at J, with 10 bases between the two ends. Germline V gives CDR1 SGHTA, CDR2 FQGTGA. CDR3 DNA sequence: TGTGCCAGCAGCTTGGGGGGATTACAAGAGACCCAGTACTTC. Amino acids: CASSLGGLQETQYF.

The chain couples TRBV18 to TRBJ2-1; TRBD2 agrees at 13 bases. Germline V gene data show CDR1 as KGHSH and CDR2 as LQKENI. J gave up 2 bases and V 3 bases, and 4 bases lay outside the gene matches. The CDR3 has 17 residues. The CDR3 loop reads CASSPRTSGSAYNEQFF. The CDR3 DNA is TGTGCCAGCTCACCCCGGACTAGCGGGAGTGCCTACAATGAGCAGTTCTTC.

This chain links TRBV5-1 with TRBJ2-7; 10 bases fit TRBD1. V shed 4 bases, J shed 2 bases, and the junction held 6 bases outside the gene matches. Germline assignment: CDR1 SGHRS and CDR2 YFSETQ. The CDR3 runs 15 residues. CDR3 DNA sequence: TGCGCCAGCAGCATCGGGACAGGGGAAACCTACGAGCAGTACTTC. This encodes CASSIGTGETYEQYF.

The sample holds a few counts of this clone. The V call is TRBV4-1, the J call TRBJ2-1, with D possibly TRBD1 on 5 matching bases. CDR3 length: 15 residues. The V and J ends lost 2 bases and 4 bases respectively, with 12 bases between them. Germline V CDR1 and CDR2: MGHRA, YSYEKL. The CDR3 sequence is CASSQPGHRYNEQFF. DNA for the CDR3: TGCGCCAGCAGCCAACCCGGACACCGGTACAATGAGCAGTTCTTC.

This clone was recorded a few times. The rearrangement links TRBV4-1 to TRBJ1-1; unclear D gene. The V gene's germline CDR1 is MGHRA and CDR2 YSYEKL. The CDR3 is 13 amino acids. Trimming pared 3 bases from V and 6 bases from J, leaving 11 bases between. Here the CDR3 DNA reads TGCGCCAGCAGCCATCCCCTGATGGCTGAAGCTTTCTTT. Translated: CASSHPLMAEAFF.

The sample holds many counts of this clone. Written as DNA, the CDR3 is TGTGCCAGCACCATGGACAATGAGCAGTTCTTC. Translated, it gives CASTMDNEQFF. V usage is TRBV6-6 and J usage is TRBJ2-1; D ambiguous. Between the trimmed V and J ends, which lost 7 bases and 5 bases, there was a span of 6 bases. CDR3 length: 11 amino acids. In germline, CDR1 is MNHNY, CDR2 SVGAGI (reference sequence).

The CDR3 protein is CASSLRGIVGNEQFF. The CDR3 DNA follows: TGCGCCAGCAGTCTTAGGGGGATAGTAGGCAATGAGCAGTTCTTC. This chain links TRBV4-1 with TRBJ2-1, with D possibly matching TRBD1 (6 bases). Germline V CDR1 and CDR2: MGHRA, YSYEKL. This CDR3 region has 15 residues. Trimming removed 6 bases at V and 6 bases at J, with 18 bases between.

This clone was seen only a few times. The V call is TRBV2, the J call TRBJ1-1, with 7 nucleotides matching TRBD1. The V segment lost 6 bases and the J segment 4 bases; nucleotides outside the gene matches: 5. Germline-derived CDR1 and CDR2 are SNHLY and FYNNEI. The CDR3 has 13 residues. CDR3 sequence reads: CASSSQGSTEAFF. The CDR3 nucleotides read TGTGCCAGCAGCTCACAGGGGTCCACTGAAGCTTTCTTT.

The V and J genes are TRBV6-5 and TRBJ2-3; possible D gene TRBD2, 5 bases. Trimming shortened V by 6 bases and J by 1 base, and 11 bases separated the two germline ends. This CDR3 contains 14 residues. From germline, CDR1 is MNHEY and CDR2 SVGAGI. The CDR3 sequence: CASSDGRGTDTQYF. The CDR3 nucleotides read TGTGCCAGCAGCGACGGGCGGGGCACAGATACGCAGTATTTT.

This clone has only one observation. The chain uses TRBV15 and TRBJ1-5; TRBD1 is a possible D gene (5 bases). CDR1 is LNHNV, CDR2 YYDKDF, per germline (reference sequence). V shed 5 bases and J shed 3 bases, with 11 bases lying between them. This CDR3 comprises 14 residues. CDR3 DNA sequence: TGTGCCACCAGCGTGGGACGGAACAATCAGCCCCAGCATTTT. It specifies CATSVGRNNQPQHF.

The chain recombines TRBV18 with TRBJ1-1; D call uncertain. The germline V gene encodes CDR1 KGHSH and CDR2 LQKENI. V lost 3 bases and J lost 6, with 14 bases in between. The CDR3 consists of 14 residues. CDR3 DNA: TGTGCCAGCTCACCCCCTTCGGGTAGTCCTGAAGCTTTCTTT. Residues: CASSPPSGSPEAFF.

CDR3 region: CASSPARGHPGGSNQPQHF. The CDR3 DNA follows: TGCGCCAGCAGCCCTGCTAGGGGACACCCAGGAGGTAGCAATCAGCCCCAGCATTTT. J is TRBJ1-5 and V is TRBV4-1, with a possible D match to TRBD1 (6 bases). The CDR3 extends over 19 amino acids. CDR1 and CDR2 (germline): MGHRA, YSYEKL. V was shortened by 4 bases and J by 0 bases, with 22 bases between the two germline ends.

The rearrangement links TRBV19 to TRBJ2-3, with D hard to call. The CDR3 spans 15 residues. The V and J ends lost 0 bases and 2 bases respectively, with 9 bases between them. Per the germline V gene, CDR1 is LNHDA and CDR2 is SQIVND (reference sequence). DNA of the CDR3: TGTGCCAGTAGTATAGATCTGGAATACACAGATACGCAGTATTTT. As protein: CASSIDLEYTDTQYF.

This clone was observed a few times. The chain couples TRBV29-1 to TRBJ1-3; TRBD1 is a possible D gene (6 bases). In germline, CDR1 is SQVTM, CDR2 ANQGSEA. The CDR3 spans 14 residues. Trimming shortened V by 7 bases and J by 0 bases, and 13 bases separated the two germline ends. In nucleotides, the CDR3 is TGCAGCGCTCAGACAGGTCCCTCTGGAAACACCATATATTTT. Protein product: CSAQTGPSGNTIYF. Full variable domain (missing parts from reference TRBV29-1 and TRBJ1-3): SAVISQKPSRDICQRGTSLTIQCQVDSQVTMMFWYRQQPGQSLTLIATANQGSEATYESGFVIDKFPISRPNLTFSTLTVSNMSPEDSSIYLCSAQTGPSGNTIYFGEGSWLTVV.

The CDR3 nucleotides read TGTGCCAGCAGGGCGTCCGAGCTTTATAATTCACCCCTCCACTTT. It codes for CASRASELYNSPLHF. The chain is built from TRBV13 and TRBJ1-6; D is undetermined. The CDR3 runs 15 residues. The ends were cut back, 6 bases at V and 4 bases at J, with 13 bases in the middle. Per the germline V gene, CDR1 is PRHDT and CDR2 is FYEKMQ (reference sequence).

The chain uses TRBV27 and TRBJ2-6; unclear D gene. The CDR3 sequence is 18 residues long. In germline, CDR1 is MNHEY, CDR2 SMNVEV (reference sequence). The V end was cut by 3 bases, the J end by 0 bases, with 15 bases between. The CDR3 sequence is CASSFLLQSGSGANVLTF. The CDR3, as DNA: TGTGCCAGCAGTTTCCTACTACAGTCCGGCTCTGGGGCCAACGTCCTGACTTTC. Looking up the rest from reference TRBV27 and TRBJ2-6 gives the full variable domain: EAQVTQNPRYLITVTGKKLTVTCSQNMNHEYMSWYRQDPGLGLRQIYYSMNVEVTDKGDVPEGYKVSRKEKRNFPLILESPSPNQTSLYFCASSFLLQSGSGANVLTFGAGSRLTVL.

On this clone: The sample carries other DNA sequences with the same CDR3. The chain recombines TRBV29-1 with TRBJ2-3; 7 bases match TRBD2. V lost 1 base and J lost 0; bases outside the gene matches: 4. From germline, CDR1 is SQVTM and CDR2 ANQGSEA. CDR3 size: 15 residues. CDR3 amino acids: CSVEGLAESTDTQYF. The CDR3 DNA is TGCAGCGTTGAAGGGCTAGCGGAGAGCACAGATACGCAGTATTTT.

The count of this clone is one. The chain combines TRBV5-4 with TRBJ2-1; 7 bases map to TRBD2. The CDR3 is 16 amino acids. The trim removed 0 bases at V and 4 bases at J, leaving 7 bases unmatched. Germline assignment: CDR1 SGHNT and CDR2 YYREEE (reference sequence). The CDR3 DNA follows: TGTGCCAGCAGCTTGGGGGGCCTAGCGGTTTACAATGAGCAGTTCTTC. Translation gives CASSLGGLAVYNEQFF.

CDR3 in amino acids: CACNRDRGIYEQYF. CDR3 bases: TGTGCCTGCAACCGGGACAGGGGGATCTACGAGCAGTACTTC. This chain uses TRBV30 with TRBJ2-7; 11 bases align to TRBD1. Germline V gives CDR1 GTSNPN, CDR2 SVGIG (reference sequence). Trimming removed 6 bases from V and 3 bases from J; junction bases left unmatched: 7. CDR3 length equals 14 residues.

The V call is TRBV30, the J call TRBJ2-3; a weak D match, TRBD2 (5 bases). Deletions cut 8 bases from V and 2 bases from J, with 17 bases between. Per the germline V gene, CDR1 is GTSNPN and CDR2 is SVGIG (reference sequence). This CDR3 has 14 amino acids. CDR3 residues: CAVEAARATDTQYF. The CDR3 region has the DNA TGTGCCGTGGAGGCCGCGAGGGCCACAGATACGCAGTATTTT.

The rearrangement joins TRBV7-9 to TRBJ2-7; D gene unclear. This CDR3 has 11 amino acids. From germline, CDR1 is SEHNR and CDR2 FQNEAQ (reference sequence). Trimming left V 5 bases short and J 6 bases short, with 8 bases between. CDR3 sequence: CASSRTSEQYF. As DNA, the CDR3 is TGTGCCAGCAGCCGTACCAGCGAGCAGTACTTC. Full variable domain (rest looked up from reference TRBV7-9 and TRBJ2-7): DTGVSQNPRHKITKRGQNVTFRCDPISEHNRLYWYRQTLGQGPEFLTYFQNEAQLEKSRLLSDRFSAERPKGSFSTLEIQRTEQGDSAMYLCASSRTSEQYFGPGTRLTVT.

This CDR3 is CASRPQGNNSPLHF. CDR3 DNA: TGTGCCAGCAGACCACAGGGTAACAATTCACCCCTCCACTTT. J is TRBJ1-6 and V is TRBV6-5, with D possibly matching TRBD1 (6 bases). Between the trimmed V and J ends, which lost 6 bases and 7 bases, there was a span of 13 bases. Germline V gene sequence: CDR1 MNHEY, CDR2 SVGAGI. This CDR3 contains 14 residues.